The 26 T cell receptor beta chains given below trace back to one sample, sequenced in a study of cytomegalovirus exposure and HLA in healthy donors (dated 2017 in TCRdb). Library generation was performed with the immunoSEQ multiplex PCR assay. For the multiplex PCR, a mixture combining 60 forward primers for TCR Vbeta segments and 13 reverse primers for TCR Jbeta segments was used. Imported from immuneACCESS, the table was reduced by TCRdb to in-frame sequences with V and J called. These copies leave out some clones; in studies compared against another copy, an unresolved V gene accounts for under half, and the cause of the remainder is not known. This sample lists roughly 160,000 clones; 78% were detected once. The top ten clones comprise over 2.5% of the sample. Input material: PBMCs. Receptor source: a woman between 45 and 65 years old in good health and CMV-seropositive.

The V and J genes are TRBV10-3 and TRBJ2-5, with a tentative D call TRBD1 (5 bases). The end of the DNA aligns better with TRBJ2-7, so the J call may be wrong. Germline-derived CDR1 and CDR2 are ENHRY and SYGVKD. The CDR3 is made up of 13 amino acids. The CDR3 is CAISETGLYEQYF. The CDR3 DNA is TGTGCCATCAGTGAGACAGGTTTGTACGAGCAGTACTTC.

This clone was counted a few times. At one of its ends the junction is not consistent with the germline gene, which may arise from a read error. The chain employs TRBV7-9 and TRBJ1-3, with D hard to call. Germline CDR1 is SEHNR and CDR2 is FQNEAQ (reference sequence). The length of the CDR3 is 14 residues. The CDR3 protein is CASVIDGSANTIYF. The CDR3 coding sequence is TGTGCCAGCGTTATAGACGGGTCTGCAAACACCATATATTTT.

CDR3 protein: CASSLWANQPQHF. The CDR3, as DNA: TGTGCCAGCAGTTTATGGGCAAATCAGCCCCAGCATTTT. This chain links TRBV28 with TRBJ1-5; D gene uncertain. V was clipped by 0 bases and J by 4 bases, with 4 bases between them. The CDR3 consists of 13 residues. The germline gives CDR1 MDHEN, CDR2 SYDVKM.

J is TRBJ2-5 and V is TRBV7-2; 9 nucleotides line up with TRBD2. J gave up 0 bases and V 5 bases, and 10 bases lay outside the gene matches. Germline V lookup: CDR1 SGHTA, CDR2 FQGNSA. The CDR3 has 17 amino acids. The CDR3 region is CASSPTGAGGYQETQYF. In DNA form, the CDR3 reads TGTGCCAGCAGCCCGACGGGGGCGGGGGGGTACCAAGAGACCCAGTACTTC.

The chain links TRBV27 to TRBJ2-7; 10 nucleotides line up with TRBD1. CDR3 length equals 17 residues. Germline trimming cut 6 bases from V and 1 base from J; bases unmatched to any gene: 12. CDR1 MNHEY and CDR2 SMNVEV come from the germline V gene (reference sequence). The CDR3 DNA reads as TGTGCCAGCAGATCTCGCTCGGGACAGGGGTATTCCTACGAGCAGTACTTC. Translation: CASRSRSGQGYSYEQYF.

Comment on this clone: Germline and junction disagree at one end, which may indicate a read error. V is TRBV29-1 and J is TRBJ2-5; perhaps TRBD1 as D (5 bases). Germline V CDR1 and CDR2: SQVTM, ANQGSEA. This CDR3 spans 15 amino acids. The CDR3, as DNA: TGCAGCGTGCCAAGGGGCGGCCCACCGCAAGGGACCCAGTACTTC. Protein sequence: CSVPRGGPPQGTQYF.

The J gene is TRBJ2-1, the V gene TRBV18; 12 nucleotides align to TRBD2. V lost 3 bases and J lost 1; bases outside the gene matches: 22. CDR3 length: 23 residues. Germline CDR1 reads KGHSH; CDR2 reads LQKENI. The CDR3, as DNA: TGTGCCAGCTCACCCAAAAGAACTTCGTCTGGACTAGCGGGGACCTGGTCCTACAATGAGCAGTTCTTC. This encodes CASSPKRTSSGLAGTWSYNEQFF.

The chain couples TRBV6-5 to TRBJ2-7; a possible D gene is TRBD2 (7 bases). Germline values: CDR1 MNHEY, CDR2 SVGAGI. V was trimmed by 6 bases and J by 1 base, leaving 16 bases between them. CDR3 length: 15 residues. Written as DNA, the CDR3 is TGTGCCAGCAGCCGAGGGGGGGGCCGGTCCTACGAGCAGTACTTC. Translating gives CASSRGGGRSYEQYF.

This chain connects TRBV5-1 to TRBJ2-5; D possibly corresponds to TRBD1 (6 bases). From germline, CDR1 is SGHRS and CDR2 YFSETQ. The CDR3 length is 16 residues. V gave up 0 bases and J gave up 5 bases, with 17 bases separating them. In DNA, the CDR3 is TGCGCCAGCAGCTTGGGGCCGACACAGGGTACGGAGACCCAGTACTTC. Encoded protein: CASSLGPTQGTETQYF.

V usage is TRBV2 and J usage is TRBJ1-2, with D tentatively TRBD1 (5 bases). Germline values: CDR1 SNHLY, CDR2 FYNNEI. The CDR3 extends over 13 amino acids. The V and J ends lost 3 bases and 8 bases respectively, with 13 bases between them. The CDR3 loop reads CASSDIQGGGYTF. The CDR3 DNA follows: TGTGCCAGCAGTGATATTCAGGGAGGAGGCTACACCTTC.

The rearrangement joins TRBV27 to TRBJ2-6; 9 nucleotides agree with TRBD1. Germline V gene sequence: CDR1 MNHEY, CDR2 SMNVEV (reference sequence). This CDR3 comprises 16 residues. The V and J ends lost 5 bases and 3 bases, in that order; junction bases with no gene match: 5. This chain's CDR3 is CASSPDRGGGANVLTF. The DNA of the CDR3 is TGTGCCAGCAGTCCAGACAGGGGGGGTGGGGCCAACGTCCTGACTTTC. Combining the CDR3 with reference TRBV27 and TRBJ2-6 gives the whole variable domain EAQVTQNPRYLITVTGKKLTVTCSQNMNHEYMSWYRQDPGLGLRQIYYSMNVEVTDKGDVPEGYKVSRKEKRNFPLILESPSPNQTSLYFCASSPDRGGGANVLTFGAGSRLTVL.

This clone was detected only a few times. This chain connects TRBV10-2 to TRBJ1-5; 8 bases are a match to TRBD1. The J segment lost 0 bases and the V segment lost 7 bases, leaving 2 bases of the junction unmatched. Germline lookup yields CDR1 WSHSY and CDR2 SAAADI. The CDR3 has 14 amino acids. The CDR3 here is CASTTGVSNQPQHF. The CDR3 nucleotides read TGCGCCAGCACGACAGGGGTTAGCAATCAGCCCCAGCATTTT.

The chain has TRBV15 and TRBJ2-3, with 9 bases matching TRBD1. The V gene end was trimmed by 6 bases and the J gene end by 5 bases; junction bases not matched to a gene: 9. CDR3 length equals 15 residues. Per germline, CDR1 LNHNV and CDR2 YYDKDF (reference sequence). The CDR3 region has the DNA TGTGCCACCAGTATTCTAGGGACAGGGAAAGATACGCAGTATTTT. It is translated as CATSILGTGKDTQYF.

CDR3 in amino acids: CASSLPLAGPYEQYF. As DNA, the CDR3 is TGTGCCAGCAGCCTCCCCCTAGCGGGACCCTACGAGCAGTACTTC. This chain uses TRBV7-9 with TRBJ2-7; TRBD2 matches 9 bases. The CDR3 consists of 15 residues. The germline V gene encodes CDR1 SEHNR and CDR2 FQNEAQ (reference sequence). Unmatched junction bases numbered 7, after V lost 5 bases and J lost 2 bases.

In DNA form, the CDR3 reads TGTGCCAGTAGAGGACAGTATCTTAGGGGCACCTTC. As protein: CASRGQYLRGTF. This chain links TRBV19 with TRBJ1-2; tentatively, D is TRBD1 (6 bases). This CDR3 region has 12 residues. Germline CDR1 reads LNHDA; CDR2 reads SQIVND (reference sequence). Trimming stripped 6 bases from V and 13 bases from J, with 18 bases between.

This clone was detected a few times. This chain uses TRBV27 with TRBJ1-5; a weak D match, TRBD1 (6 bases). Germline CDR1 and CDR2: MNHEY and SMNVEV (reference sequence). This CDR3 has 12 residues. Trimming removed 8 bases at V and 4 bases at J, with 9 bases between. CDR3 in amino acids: CASAGTNQPQHF. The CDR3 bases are TGTGCCAGCGCTGGGACAAATCAGCCCCAGCATTTT.

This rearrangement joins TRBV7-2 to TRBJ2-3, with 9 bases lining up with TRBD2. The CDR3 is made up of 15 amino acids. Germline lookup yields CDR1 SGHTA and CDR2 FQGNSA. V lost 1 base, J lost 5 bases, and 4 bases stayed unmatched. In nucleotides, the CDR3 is TGTGCCAGCAGCTTAGGCGGGAGGGGCGGAGATACGCAGTATTTT. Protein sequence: CASSLGGRGGDTQYF. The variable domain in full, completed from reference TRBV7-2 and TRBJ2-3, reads GAGVSQSPSNKVTEKGKDVELRCDPISGHTALYWYRQSLGQGLEFLIYFQGNSAPDKSGLPSDRFSAERTGGSVSTLTIQRTQQEDSAVYLCASSLGGRGGDTQYFGPGTRLTVL.

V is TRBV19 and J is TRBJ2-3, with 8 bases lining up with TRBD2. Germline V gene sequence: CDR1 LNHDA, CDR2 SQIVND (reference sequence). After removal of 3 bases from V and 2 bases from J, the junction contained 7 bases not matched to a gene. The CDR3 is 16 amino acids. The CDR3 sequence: CASSIPGGRITDTQYF. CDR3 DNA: TGTGCCAGTAGTATCCCGGGGGGGCGGATCACAGATACGCAGTATTTT.

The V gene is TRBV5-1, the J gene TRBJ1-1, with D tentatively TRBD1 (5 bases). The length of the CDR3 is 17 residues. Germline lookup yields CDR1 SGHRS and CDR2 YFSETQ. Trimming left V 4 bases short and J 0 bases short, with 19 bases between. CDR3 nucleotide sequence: TGCGCCAGCAGCCCCGGACGGGGACTAGCGATGAACACTGAAGCTTTCTTT. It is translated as CASSPGRGLAMNTEAFF. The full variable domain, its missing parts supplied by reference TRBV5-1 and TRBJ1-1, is KAGVTQTPRYLIKTRGQQVTLSCSPISGHRSVSWYQQTPGQGLQFLFEYFSETQRNKGNFPGRFSGRQFSNSRSEMNVSTLELGDSALYLCASSPGRGLAMNTEAFFGQGTRLTVV.

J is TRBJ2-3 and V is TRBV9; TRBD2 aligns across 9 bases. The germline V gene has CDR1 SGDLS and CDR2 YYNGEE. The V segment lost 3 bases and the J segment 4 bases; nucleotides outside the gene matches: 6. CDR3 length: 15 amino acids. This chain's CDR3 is CASSGSGRTADTQYF. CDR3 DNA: TGTGCCAGCAGCGGAAGCGGGAGGACTGCAGATACGCAGTATTTT.

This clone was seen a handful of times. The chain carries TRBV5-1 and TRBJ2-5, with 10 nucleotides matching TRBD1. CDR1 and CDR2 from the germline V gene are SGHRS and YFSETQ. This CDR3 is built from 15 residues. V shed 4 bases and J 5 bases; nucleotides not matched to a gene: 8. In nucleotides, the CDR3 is TGCGCCAGCAGCCTCCAGGGACAGGGGAGGGAGACCCAGTACTTC. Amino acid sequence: CASSLQGQGRETQYF.

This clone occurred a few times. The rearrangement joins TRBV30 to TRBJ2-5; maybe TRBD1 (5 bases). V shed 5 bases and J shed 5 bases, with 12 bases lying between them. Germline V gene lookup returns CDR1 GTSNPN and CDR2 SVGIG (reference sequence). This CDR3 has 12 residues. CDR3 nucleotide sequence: TGTGCCTGGGCCAGGGCGGTGGAGACCCAGTACTTC. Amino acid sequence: CAWARAVETQYF. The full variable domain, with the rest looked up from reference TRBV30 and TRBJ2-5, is SQTIHQWPATLVQPVGSPLSLECTVEGTSNPNLYWYRQAAGRGLQLLFYSVGIGQISSEVPQNLSASRPQDRQFILSSKKLLLSDSGFYLCAWARAVETQYFGPGTRLLVL.

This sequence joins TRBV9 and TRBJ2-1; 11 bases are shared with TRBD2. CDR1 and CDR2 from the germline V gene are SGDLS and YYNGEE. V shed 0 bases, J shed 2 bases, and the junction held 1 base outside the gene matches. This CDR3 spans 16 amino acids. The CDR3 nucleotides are TGTGCCAGCAGCGTAGAACTAGCGGGAGCCTACAATGAGCAGTTCTTC. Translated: CASSVELAGAYNEQFF.

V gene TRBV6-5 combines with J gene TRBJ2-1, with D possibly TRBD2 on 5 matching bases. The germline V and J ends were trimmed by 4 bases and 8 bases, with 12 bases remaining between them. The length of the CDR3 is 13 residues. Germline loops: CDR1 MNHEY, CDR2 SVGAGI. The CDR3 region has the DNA TGTGCCAGCAGTTCCGAACTAGTGGATGAGCAGTTCTTC. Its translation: CASSSELVDEQFF.

The CDR3 coding sequence is TGCGCCAGCAGCTTGGAGGGGGCGGGCTATGGCTACACCTTC. The encoded protein is CASSLEGAGYGYTF. The V and J genes are TRBV5-1 and TRBJ1-2; 7 bases align to TRBD1. V lost 0 bases, J lost 4 bases, and 3 bases stayed unmatched. Germline assignment: CDR1 SGHRS and CDR2 YFSETQ. The CDR3 totals 14 residues.

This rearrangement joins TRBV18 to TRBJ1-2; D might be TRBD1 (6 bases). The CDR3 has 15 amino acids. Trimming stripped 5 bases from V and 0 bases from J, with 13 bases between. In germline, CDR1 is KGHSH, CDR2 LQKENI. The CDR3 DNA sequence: TGTGCCAGCTCAACAGGACAGCTCTCTAACTATGGCTACACCTTC. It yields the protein CASSTGQLSNYGYTF.